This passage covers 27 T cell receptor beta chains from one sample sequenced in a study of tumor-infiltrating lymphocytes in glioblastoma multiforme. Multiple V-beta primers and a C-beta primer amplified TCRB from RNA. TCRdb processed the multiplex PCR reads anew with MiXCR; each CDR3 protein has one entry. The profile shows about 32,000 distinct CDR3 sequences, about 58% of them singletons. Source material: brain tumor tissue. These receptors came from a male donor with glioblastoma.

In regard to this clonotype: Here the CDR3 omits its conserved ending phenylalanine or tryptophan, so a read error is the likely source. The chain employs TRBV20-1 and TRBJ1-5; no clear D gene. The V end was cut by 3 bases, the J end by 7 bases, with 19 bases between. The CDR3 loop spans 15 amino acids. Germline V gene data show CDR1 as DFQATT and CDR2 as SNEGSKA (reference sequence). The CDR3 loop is CSASGQGNLMQPQHL. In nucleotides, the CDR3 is TGCAGTGCTAGTGGGCAAGGCAATTTGATGCAGCCCCAGCATCTT.

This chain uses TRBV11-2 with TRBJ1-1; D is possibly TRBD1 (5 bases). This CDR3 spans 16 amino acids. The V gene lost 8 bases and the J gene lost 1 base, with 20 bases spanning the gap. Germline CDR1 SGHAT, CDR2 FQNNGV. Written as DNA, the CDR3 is TGTGCCAGCGGGGCTATTCTAGGTTTTGGGAACACTGAAGCTTTCTTT. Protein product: CASGAILGFGNTEAFF.

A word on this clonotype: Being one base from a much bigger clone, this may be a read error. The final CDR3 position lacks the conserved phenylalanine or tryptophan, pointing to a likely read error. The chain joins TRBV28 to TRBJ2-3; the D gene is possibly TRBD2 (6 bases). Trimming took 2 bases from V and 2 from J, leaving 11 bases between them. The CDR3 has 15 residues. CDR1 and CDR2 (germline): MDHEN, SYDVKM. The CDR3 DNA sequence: TGTGCCAGCAGTTTACCTAGCGAACTCACAGATACGCAGTATCTT. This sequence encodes CASSLPSELTDTQYL.

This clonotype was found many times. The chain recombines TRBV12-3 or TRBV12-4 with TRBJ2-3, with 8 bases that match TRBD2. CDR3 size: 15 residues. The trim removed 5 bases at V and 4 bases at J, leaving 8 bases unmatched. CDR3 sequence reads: CASSTGTRESDTQYF. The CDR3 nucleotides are TGTGCCAGCAGTACCGGGACTAGAGAGTCAGATACGCAGTATTTT.

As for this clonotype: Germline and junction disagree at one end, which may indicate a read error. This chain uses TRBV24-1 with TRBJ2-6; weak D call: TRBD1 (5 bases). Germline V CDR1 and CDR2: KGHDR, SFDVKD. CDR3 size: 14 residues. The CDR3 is CATSGRSGANVLAF. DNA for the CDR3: TGTGCCACCAGTGGTAGATCTGGGGCCAACGTCCTGGCTTTC.

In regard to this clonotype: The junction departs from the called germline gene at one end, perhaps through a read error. CDR3 region: CVSITDGQATDSPLHF. CDR3 DNA: TGTGTCAGCATCACGGACGGACAGGCAACAGATTCACCCCTCCACTTT. The rearrangement uses TRBV6-5 and TRBJ1-6; 7 bases fit TRBD1. Germline CDR1 MNHEY, CDR2 SVGAGI. This CDR3 is built from 16 residues.

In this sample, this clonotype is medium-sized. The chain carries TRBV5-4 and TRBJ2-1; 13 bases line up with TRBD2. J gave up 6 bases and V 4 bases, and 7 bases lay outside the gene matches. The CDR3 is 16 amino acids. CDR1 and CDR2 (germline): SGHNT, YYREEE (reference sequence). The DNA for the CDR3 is TGTGCCAGCAGCGTACTAGCGGGAGGGGGTTCCAATGAGCAGTTCTTC. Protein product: CASSVLAGGGSNEQFF. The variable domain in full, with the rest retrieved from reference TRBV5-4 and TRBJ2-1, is ETGVTQSPTHLIKTRGQQVTLRCSSQSGHNTVSWYQQALGQGPQFIFQYYREEENGRGNFPPRFSGLQFPNYSSELNVNALELDDSALYLCASSVLAGGGSNEQFFGPGTRLTVL.

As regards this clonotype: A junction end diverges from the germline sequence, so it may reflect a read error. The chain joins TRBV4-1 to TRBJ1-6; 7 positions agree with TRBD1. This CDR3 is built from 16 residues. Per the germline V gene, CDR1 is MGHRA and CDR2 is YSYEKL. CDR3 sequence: CTSSTDRDGYNSPLHF. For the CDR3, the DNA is TGCACCAGCAGCACAGACAGGGATGGCTATAATTCACCCCTCCACTTT.

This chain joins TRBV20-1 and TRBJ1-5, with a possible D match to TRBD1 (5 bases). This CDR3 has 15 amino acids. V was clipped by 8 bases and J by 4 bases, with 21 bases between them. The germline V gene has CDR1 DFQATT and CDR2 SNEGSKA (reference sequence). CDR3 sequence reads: CSTQEELGGNQPQHF. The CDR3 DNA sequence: TGCAGTACTCAGGAGGAGTTGGGGGGTAATCAGCCCCAGCATTTT.

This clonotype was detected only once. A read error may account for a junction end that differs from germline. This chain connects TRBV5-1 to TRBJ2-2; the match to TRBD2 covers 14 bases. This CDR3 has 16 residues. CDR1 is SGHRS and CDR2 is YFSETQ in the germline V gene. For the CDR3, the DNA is TGCGACAGCAGCGAGGGACTAGCGGGGGTAGACGGGGAGCTGTTTTTT. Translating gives CDSSEGLAGVDGELFF.

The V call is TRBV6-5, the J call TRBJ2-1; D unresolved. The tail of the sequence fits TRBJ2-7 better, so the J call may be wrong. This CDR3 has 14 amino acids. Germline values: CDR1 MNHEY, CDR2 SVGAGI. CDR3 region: CAGGYGPGFGEQYF. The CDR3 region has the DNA TGTGCCGGCGGTTACGGGCCGGGCTTCGGTGAGCAGTACTTC.

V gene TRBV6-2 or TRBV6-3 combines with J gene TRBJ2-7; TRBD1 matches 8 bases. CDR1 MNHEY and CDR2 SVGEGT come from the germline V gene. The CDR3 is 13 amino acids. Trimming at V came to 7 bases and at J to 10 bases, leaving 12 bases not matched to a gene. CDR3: CASTETGANGQYF. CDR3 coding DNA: TGTGCCAGCACCGAGACAGGGGCTAACGGACAGTACTTC.

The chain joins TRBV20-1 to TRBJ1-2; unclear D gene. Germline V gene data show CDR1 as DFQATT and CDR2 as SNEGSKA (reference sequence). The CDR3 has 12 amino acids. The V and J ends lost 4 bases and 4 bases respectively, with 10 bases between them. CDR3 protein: CSATSSGYGYTF. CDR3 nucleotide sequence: TGCAGTGCTACGAGTTCGGGCTATGGCTACACCTTC.

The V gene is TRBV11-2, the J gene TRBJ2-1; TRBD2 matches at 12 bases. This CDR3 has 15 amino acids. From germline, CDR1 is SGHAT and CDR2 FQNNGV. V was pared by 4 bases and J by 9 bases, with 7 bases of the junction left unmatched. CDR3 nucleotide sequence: TGTGCCAGCAGCTCGACTAGCGGGAGTTTGGGTGAGCAGTTCTTC. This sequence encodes CASSSTSGSLGEQFF.

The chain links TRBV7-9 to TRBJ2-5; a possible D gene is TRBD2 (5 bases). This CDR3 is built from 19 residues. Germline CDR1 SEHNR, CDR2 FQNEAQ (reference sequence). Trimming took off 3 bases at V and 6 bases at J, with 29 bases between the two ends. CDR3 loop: CASSFTIGRVGNEVKTQYF. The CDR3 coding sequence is TGTGCCAGCAGCTTTACTATTGGTCGGGTCGGGAATGAAGTGAAGACCCAGTACTTC.

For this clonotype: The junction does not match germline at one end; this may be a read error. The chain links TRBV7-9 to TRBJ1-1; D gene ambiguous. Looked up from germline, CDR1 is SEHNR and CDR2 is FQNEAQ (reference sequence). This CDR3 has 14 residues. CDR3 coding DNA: TGTGCCAGCAGCTTACTGAGGGAAAAGTCTGAAGCTTCCTTT. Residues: CASSLLREKSEASF.

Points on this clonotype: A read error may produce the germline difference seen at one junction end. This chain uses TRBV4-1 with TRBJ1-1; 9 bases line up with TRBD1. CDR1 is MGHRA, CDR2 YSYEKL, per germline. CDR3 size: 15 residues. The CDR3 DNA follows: TGCGCCAGCGGCCAAGGACAGGGGCTTTACGCTGAAGCTTTCTTT. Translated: CASGQGQGLYAEAFF.

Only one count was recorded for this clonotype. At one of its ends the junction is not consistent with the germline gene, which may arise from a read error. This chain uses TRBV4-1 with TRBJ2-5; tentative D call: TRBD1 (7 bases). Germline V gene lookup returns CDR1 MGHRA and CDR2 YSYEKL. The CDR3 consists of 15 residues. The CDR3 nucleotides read TGCGCCAGCAGCCAGGGAACGTACAGGGGCGGGACCCTGTACTTC. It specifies CASSQGTYRGGTLYF.

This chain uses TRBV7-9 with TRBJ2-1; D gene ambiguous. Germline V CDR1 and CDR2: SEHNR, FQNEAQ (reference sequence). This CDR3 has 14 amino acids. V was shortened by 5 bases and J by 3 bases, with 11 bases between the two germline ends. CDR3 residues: CASSPPTDYNEQFF. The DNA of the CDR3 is TGTGCCAGCAGCCCCCCGACGGACTACAATGAGCAGTTCTTC.

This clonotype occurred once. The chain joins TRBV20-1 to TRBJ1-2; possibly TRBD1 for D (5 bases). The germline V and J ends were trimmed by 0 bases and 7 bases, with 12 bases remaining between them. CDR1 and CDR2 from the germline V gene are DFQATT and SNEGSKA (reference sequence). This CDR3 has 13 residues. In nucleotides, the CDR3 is TGCAGTGCTAGAGATCGTACAGGTCGTGGCTACACCTTC. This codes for CSARDRTGRGYTF.

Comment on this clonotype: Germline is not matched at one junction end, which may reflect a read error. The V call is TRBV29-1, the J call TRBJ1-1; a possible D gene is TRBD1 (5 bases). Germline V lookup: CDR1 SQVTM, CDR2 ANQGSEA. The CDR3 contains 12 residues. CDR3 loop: CSVGATESARGF. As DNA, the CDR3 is TGCAGCGTTGGGGCGACAGAGAGTGCCCGGGGCTTT.

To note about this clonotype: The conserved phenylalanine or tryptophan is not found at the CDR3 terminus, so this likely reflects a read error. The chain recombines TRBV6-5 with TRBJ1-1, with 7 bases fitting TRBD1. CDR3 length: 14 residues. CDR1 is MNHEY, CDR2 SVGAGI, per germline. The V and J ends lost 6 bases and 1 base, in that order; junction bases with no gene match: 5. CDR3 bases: TGTGCCAGCAGGTCACAGGGGAAGAACACTGAAGCTTTCCTT. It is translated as CASRSQGKNTEAFL.

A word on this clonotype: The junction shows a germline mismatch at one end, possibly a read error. In DNA, the CDR3 is TGCCGTGCTAGTAAGGGGGCGGACAGCTATGGATACACCTTC. This gives the protein CRASKGADSYGYTF. This chain links TRBV20-1 with TRBJ1-2; the match to TRBD1 covers 7 bases. The CDR3 runs 14 residues. Per germline, CDR1 DFQATT and CDR2 SNEGSKA (reference sequence).

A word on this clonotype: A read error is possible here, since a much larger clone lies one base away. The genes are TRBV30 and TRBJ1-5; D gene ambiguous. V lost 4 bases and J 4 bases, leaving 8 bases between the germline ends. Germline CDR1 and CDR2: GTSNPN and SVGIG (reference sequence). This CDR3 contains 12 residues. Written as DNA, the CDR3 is TGTGCCTGGAATGTGGGTAATCAGCCCCAGCATTTT. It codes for CAWNVGNQPQHF.

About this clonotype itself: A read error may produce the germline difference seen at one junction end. The CDR3 region has the DNA TGCAGCGTTGAAGCCCAAGGAAGTCCAGATATGCAGTATTTT. It translates to CSVEAQGSPDMQYF. The chain has TRBV29-1 and TRBJ2-3; D gene uncertain. The CDR3 spans 14 residues. Looked up from germline, CDR1 is SQVTM and CDR2 is ANQGSEA.

The CDR3 spells CASSVTSGPFNEQFF. DNA of the CDR3: TGTGCCAGCAGCGTCACTAGCGGGCCCTTCAATGAGCAGTTCTTC. The gene calls are TRBV7-3 and TRBJ2-1, with 9 bases fitting TRBD2. The V segment lost 5 bases and the J segment 6 bases; nucleotides outside the gene matches: 8. From germline, CDR1 is SGHTA and CDR2 FQGTGA. The CDR3 length is 15 residues.

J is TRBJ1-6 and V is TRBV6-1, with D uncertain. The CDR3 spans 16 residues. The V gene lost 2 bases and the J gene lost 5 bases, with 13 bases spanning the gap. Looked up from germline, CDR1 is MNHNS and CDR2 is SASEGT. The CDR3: CASSESAAGNNSPLHF. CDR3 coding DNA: TGTGCCAGCAGTGAATCTGCAGCCGGGAATAATTCACCCCTCCACTTT.